This TCR beta chain is drawn from a study of T cells in Graves' hyperthyroidism and ophthalmopathy. Researchers took RNA transcripts and amplified the TCR beta CDR3 regions from them. First-round RT-PCR with HTBI primers amplified the TCR CDR3 region. TCRdb passed the multiplex PCR reads through MiXCR, listing each CDR3 protein once. The table lists around 400,000 distinct CDR3 sequences, 13% to 15% of them singletons, with under 25% in the top ten. Input material: blood. This clonotype originated in an older woman with Graves' ophthalmopathy.

The CDR3 nucleotides are TGTGCCAGCAGAGAGACAGGGGTGTATGAAAAACTGTTTTTT. It codes for CASRETGVYEKLFF. The chain uses TRBV6-2 or TRBV6-3 and TRBJ1-4; TRBD1 matches at 8 bases. V shed 6 bases, J shed 6 bases, and the junction held 6 bases outside the gene matches. There are 14 residues in the CDR3. The germline V gene has CDR1 MNHEY and CDR2 SVGEGT.